The 25 T cell receptor beta chains reported below all come from one sample, sequenced in a study of CD8 T cells in Susac syndrome. RNA, at about 0.45 to 1 ug, was reverse transcribed with random hexamers. TCRdb re-called the immunoSEQ multiplex PCR reads with MiXCR, one entry per CDR3 protein. This sample has about 300,000 distinct CDR3 sequences; approximately 85% occur once, and the top ten carry 0.21%. The sample was CD8+ T cells from PBMCs. These receptors were taken from a human donor with multiple sclerosis.

The chain employs TRBV4-3 and TRBJ1-4; D uncertain. This CDR3 has 19 residues. With 4 bases removed from V and 2 bases from J, the gap between germline ends came to 23 bases. Looked up from germline, CDR1 is LGHNA and CDR2 is YSLEER. CDR3 region: CASSPLLKIPGGTNEKLFF. For the CDR3, the DNA is TGCGCCAGCAGCCCGCTCCTGAAGATACCGGGAGGCACTAATGAAAAACTGTTTTTT.

This chain uses TRBV10-2 with TRBJ2-1; D unclear. The V end lost 8 bases, the J end lost 10 bases, and 9 bases lay between the germline ends. CDR3 size: 10 residues. Germline CDR1 is WSHSY and CDR2 is SAAADI. CDR3 sequence: CASEADEQFF. CDR3 nucleotides: TGCGCCAGCGAAGCAGACGAGCAGTTCTTC.

The genes are TRBV27 and TRBJ2-7; 7 bases match TRBD2. The ends lost 5 bases at V and 1 base at J; junction bases unmatched: 11. The CDR3 runs to 16 residues. Germline-derived CDR1 and CDR2 are MNHEY and SMNVEV (reference sequence). CDR3 DNA: TGTGCCAGCAGTCCCGCCGCTAGCGGTACGTCCTACGAGCAGTACTTC. Protein product: CASSPAASGTSYEQYF.

The chain is built from TRBV20-1 and TRBJ2-1; D remains ambiguous. The germline V gene has CDR1 DFQATT and CDR2 SNEGSKA (reference sequence). Trimming shortened V by 3 bases and J by 6 bases, and 15 bases separated the two germline ends. This CDR3 contains 14 residues. The CDR3: CSARPSTVSNEQFF. CDR3 DNA sequence: TGCAGTGCTAGGCCCAGTACGGTTTCCAATGAGCAGTTCTTC.

This clonotype appeared a single time. This chain connects TRBV20-1 to TRBJ1-6, with 7 bases matching TRBD1. The CDR3 spans 15 residues. Germline V gives CDR1 DFQATT, CDR2 SNEGSKA (reference sequence). J gave up 4 bases and V 5 bases, and 8 bases lay outside the gene matches. CDR3 nucleotides: TGCAGTGCTGTCGAGACAGGGCTTTATAATTCACCCCTCCACTTT. Protein: CSAVETGLYNSPLHF.

DNA of the CDR3: TGTGCCAGCAGCCACCGGGACAGGGGAATTGTTACGAACACCGGGGAGCTGTTTTTT. Amino acid sequence: CASSHRDRGIVTNTGELFF. The chain uses TRBV14 and TRBJ2-2; 10 nucleotides agree with TRBD1. Per the germline V gene, CDR1 is SGHDN and CDR2 is FVKESK. With V trimmed by 3 bases and J by 0 bases, 10 bases remained unmatched. The CDR3 consists of 19 residues.

The chain joins TRBV5-6 to TRBJ2-7; D ambiguous. Trimming removed 0 bases at V and 4 bases at J, with 14 bases between. This CDR3 has 15 residues. Per the germline V gene, CDR1 is SGHDT and CDR2 is YYEEEE. CDR3 amino acids: CASSLEVALRYEQYF. In DNA form, the CDR3 reads TGTGCCAGCAGCTTGGAGGTCGCCCTGCGGTACGAGCAGTACTTC.

The chain has TRBV6-1 and TRBJ2-1, with D perhaps matching TRBD2 (6 bases). Deletions cut 6 bases from V and 8 bases from J, with 23 bases between. The CDR3 contains 16 residues. Germline-derived CDR1 and CDR2 are MNHNS and SASEGT. Here the CDR3 DNA reads TGTGCCAGCAGACCCCTTGGCAGCGGAACGGGGGATGAGCAGTTCTTC. This codes for CASRPLGSGTGDEQFF.

As DNA, the CDR3 is TGCGCCAGCAGCCAAGATCAGGGAGCAGGCACTGAAGCTTTCTTT. This translates into CASSQDQGAGTEAFF. V usage is TRBV4-3 and J usage is TRBJ1-1, with D possibly TRBD1 on 5 matching bases. Trimming took off 0 bases at V and 4 bases at J, with 12 bases between the two ends. Per germline, CDR1 LGHNA and CDR2 YSLEER. The CDR3 spans 15 residues.

This clonotype was observed once. This chain uses TRBV30 with TRBJ1-6, with unresolved D. V was pared by 0 bases and J by 5 bases, with 5 bases between. This CDR3 comprises 13 residues. Germline CDR1 and CDR2: GTSNPN and SVGIG (reference sequence). CDR3 DNA sequence: TGTGCCTGGAGTGTACTAGATAATTCACCCCTCCACTTT. It specifies CAWSVLDNSPLHF. The variable domain in full, completed from reference TRBV30 and TRBJ1-6, reads SQTIHQWPATLVQPVGSPLSLECTVEGTSNPNLYWYRQAAGRGLQLLFYSVGIGQISSEVPQNLSASRPQDRQFILSSKKLLLSDSGFYLCAWSVLDNSPLHFGNGTRLTVT.

The CDR3 is CASSQDFATAYEQYF. The CDR3 DNA follows: TGCGCCAGCAGCCAAGATTTCGCGACAGCCTACGAGCAGTACTTC. The rearrangement links TRBV4-1 to TRBJ2-7; perhaps TRBD1 as D (5 bases). V lost 0 bases to trimming and J lost 2 bases, with 11 bases between them. In germline, CDR1 is MGHRA, CDR2 YSYEKL. This CDR3 is 15 amino acids long.

Only one count was recorded for this clonotype. This chain links TRBV4-1 with TRBJ2-7; tentatively, D is TRBD1 (6 bases). The CDR3 contains 15 residues. Germline CDR1 reads MGHRA; CDR2 reads YSYEKL. V shed 6 bases and J shed 1 base, with 16 bases lying between them. The CDR3 DNA reads as TGCGCCAGCAGATACCTAGGGGGAGTTTCCTACGAGCAGTACTTC. Residues: CASRYLGGVSYEQYF.

The rearrangement links TRBV7-2 to TRBJ1-3, with D perhaps TRBD1 (6 bases). Between the trimmed V and J ends, which lost 5 bases and 2 bases, there was a span of 13 bases. The CDR3 consists of 15 residues. Germline V gene sequence: CDR1 SGHTA, CDR2 FQGNSA. The CDR3 loop is CASSPDSTTGNTIYF. The CDR3 DNA sequence: TGTGCCAGCAGCCCGGACAGCACGACTGGAAACACCATATATTTT.

The V call is TRBV27, the J call TRBJ2-1; 7 positions match TRBD2. The CDR3 is 14 residues long. Germline values: CDR1 MNHEY, CDR2 SMNVEV (reference sequence). The ends lost 2 bases at V and 6 bases at J; junction bases unmatched: 4. The CDR3 DNA follows: TGTGCCAGCAGTTTACTGGGAGGGCCCAATGAGCAGTTCTTC. The encoded protein is CASSLLGGPNEQFF.

This chain uses TRBV7-9 with TRBJ2-2, with 9 positions matching TRBD1. CDR1 is SEHNR and CDR2 is FQNEAQ in the germline V gene (reference sequence). This CDR3 contains 14 residues. V lost 4 bases and J lost 6; bases outside the gene matches: 3. The CDR3, as DNA: TGTGCCAGCAGCTACTGGGACAGGGCCGGGGAGCTGTTTTTT. It yields the protein CASSYWDRAGELFF.

V gene TRBV4-3 combines with J gene TRBJ2-6; TRBD1 is a possible D gene (5 bases). Germline-derived CDR1 and CDR2 are LGHNA and YSLEER. CDR3 length: 15 amino acids. The V gene lost 2 bases and the J gene lost 4 bases, with 9 bases spanning the gap. CDR3 region: CASSQQGPGANVLTF. CDR3 coding DNA: TGCGCCAGCAGCCAACAGGGTCCCGGGGCCAACGTCCTGACTTTC.

The chain couples TRBV29-1 to TRBJ2-1; 11 bases align to TRBD2. The CDR3 is 13 residues long. V gave up 6 bases and J gave up 7 bases; unmatched junction bases: 5. CDR1 and CDR2 (germline): SQVTM, ANQGSEA. As DNA, the CDR3 is TGCAGCGTGACTAGCGGGACAGTTAATGAGCAGTTCTTC. Its protein product is CSVTSGTVNEQFF.

CDR3 bases: TGTGCCAGCAGTTTCCCCGGCCCCGGGGAGCTGTTTTTT. This encodes CASSFPGPGELFF. The rearrangement links TRBV27 to TRBJ2-2; D uncertain. The CDR3 extends over 13 amino acids. With 3 bases removed from V and 6 bases from J, the gap between germline ends came to 8 bases. From germline, CDR1 is MNHEY and CDR2 SMNVEV (reference sequence).

This chain joins TRBV29-1 and TRBJ2-3, with 7 bases matching TRBD2. The CDR3 loop spans 17 amino acids. V was pared by 7 bases and J by 1 base, with 17 bases of the junction left unmatched. Germline V gene lookup returns CDR1 SQVTM and CDR2 ANQGSEA. For the CDR3, the DNA is TGCAGCGCACCCCCCTTACCAGGGCTAGCGGGCACAGATACGCAGTATTTT. Residues: CSAPPLPGLAGTDTQYF.

The chain links TRBV28 to TRBJ1-4; D not certain. V was cut by 3 bases and J by 8 bases, with 16 bases left in between. The CDR3 extends over 15 amino acids. Germline V gene data show CDR1 as MDHEN and CDR2 as SYDVKM. CDR3 nucleotide sequence: TGTGCCAGCAGTTTGGTACGTGGGGTGGACGAAAAACTGTTTTTT. Translating it yields CASSLVRGVDEKLFF. Full variable domain (remainder filled in from reference TRBV28 and TRBJ1-4): DVKVTQSSRYLVKRTGEKVFLECVQDMDHENMFWYRQDPGLGLRLIYFSYDVKMKEKGDIPEGYSVSREKKERFSLILESASTNQTSMYLCASSLVRGVDEKLFFGSGTQLSVL.

The rearrangement links TRBV7-2 to TRBJ2-7; TRBD2 matches at 14 bases. There are 17 residues in the CDR3. The V gene end was trimmed by 5 bases and the J gene end by 0 bases; junction bases not matched to a gene: 6. Germline V gene sequence: CDR1 SGHTA, CDR2 FQGNSA. CDR3 region: CASSRLAGGPSSYEQYF. The CDR3 bases are TGTGCCAGCAGCCGACTAGCGGGAGGGCCCAGCTCCTACGAGCAGTACTTC.

This clonotype was seen once. V is TRBV6-5 and J is TRBJ2-1; 13 bases fit TRBD2. Germline-derived CDR1 and CDR2 are MNHEY and SVGAGI. The CDR3 is made up of 15 amino acids. Trimming took 2 bases from V and 7 from J; bases not matched to a gene: 2. As DNA, the CDR3 is TGTGCCAGCAGTTACCAACTAGCGGGAGGGAATGAGCAGTTCTTC. It encodes CASSYQLAGGNEQFF.

The chain employs TRBV5-6 and TRBJ2-7, with no clear D. V was cut by 3 bases and J by 8 bases, with 15 bases left in between. This CDR3 contains 13 residues. In germline, CDR1 is SGHDT, CDR2 YYEEEE. The CDR3 DNA is TGTGCCAGCAGCTGGGCCTTACTGAGGAAGCAGTACTTC. Protein product: CASSWALLRKQYF.

CDR3 protein: CAIGASAEGETQYF. The CDR3, as DNA: TGTGCCATCGGGGCTAGCGCGGAGGGCGAGACCCAGTACTTC. The gene calls are TRBV28 and TRBJ2-5, with D perhaps TRBD2 (6 bases). With 10 bases removed from V and 5 bases from J, the gap between germline ends came to 20 bases. CDR3 length: 14 amino acids. Germline CDR1 is MDHEN and CDR2 is SYDVKM.

The chain uses TRBV12-3 or TRBV12-4 and TRBJ1-2, with 10 bases lining up with TRBD1. CDR3 length: 18 amino acids. J was trimmed by 3 bases and V by 7 bases; bases with no gene match: 17. CDR3 in DNA: TGTGCCAGCACTCCCGACAGGGGGCGAGATGGTTGGGACTATGGCTACACCTTC. This translates into CASTPDRGRDGWDYGYTF.